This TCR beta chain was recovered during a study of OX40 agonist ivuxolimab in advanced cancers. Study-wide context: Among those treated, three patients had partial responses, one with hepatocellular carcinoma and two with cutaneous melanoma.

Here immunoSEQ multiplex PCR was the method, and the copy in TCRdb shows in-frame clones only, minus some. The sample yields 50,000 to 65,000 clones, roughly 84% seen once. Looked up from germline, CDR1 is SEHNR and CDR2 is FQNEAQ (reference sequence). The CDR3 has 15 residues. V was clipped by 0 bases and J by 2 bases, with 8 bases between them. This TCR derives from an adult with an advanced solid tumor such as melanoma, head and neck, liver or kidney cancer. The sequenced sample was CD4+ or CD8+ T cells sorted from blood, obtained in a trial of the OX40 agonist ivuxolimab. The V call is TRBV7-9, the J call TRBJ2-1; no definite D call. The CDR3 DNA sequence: TGTGCCAGCAGCTTAGCTGGGTCCCCCTACAATGAGCAGTTCTTC. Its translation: CASSLAGSPYNEQFF. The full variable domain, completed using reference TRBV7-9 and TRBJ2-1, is DTGVSQNPRHKITKRGQNVTFRCDPISEHNRLYWYRQTLGQGPEFLTYFQNEAQLEKSRLLSDRFSAERPKGSFSTLEIQRTEQGDSAMYLCASSLAGSPYNEQFFGPGTRLTVL.